A single sample is the source of the 32 T cell receptor beta chains below, sequenced in a study of blood T cell repertoires in COVID-19. Produced via immunoSEQ multiplex PCR; TCRdb's table is partial and in-frame only. The sample has fewer than 300,000 clones, roughly 90% seen once. The source material was PBMCs or T cells enriched from blood (not recorded which). The origin of the receptors is a woman in her 30s who had recovered from COVID-19.

This clone occurred once. This chain uses TRBV11-2 with TRBJ2-5, with D possibly TRBD2 on 7 matching bases. Germline CDR1 and CDR2: SGHAT and FQNNGV. This CDR3 contains 16 residues. V lost 7 bases, J lost 5 bases, and 23 bases lay in between. The CDR3 region has the DNA TGTGCCAGCACCCAACACCTGGGGGGGCCGGGGGAGACCCAGTACTTC. Amino acid sequence: CASTQHLGGPGETQYF.

The J gene is TRBJ1-5, the V gene TRBV18; 8 bases match TRBD1. V shed 3 bases and J 5 bases; nucleotides not matched to a gene: 6. The CDR3 length is 15 residues. CDR1 and CDR2 (germline): KGHSH, LQKENI. This CDR3 reads CASSPRTGLDQPQHF. CDR3 nucleotide sequence: TGTGCCAGCTCACCCCGGACAGGGCTTGATCAGCCCCAGCATTTT.

The rearrangement links TRBV28 to TRBJ1-5; D is possibly TRBD1 (6 bases). V lost 3 bases and J lost 2, with 8 bases in between. The CDR3 consists of 14 residues. CDR1 and CDR2 from the germline V gene are MDHEN and SYDVKM. Here the CDR3 DNA reads TGTGCCAGCAGTTTGGACAGTCGCAATCAGCCCCAGCATTTT. Amino acids: CASSLDSRNQPQHF.

V and J are TRBV3-1 (or the pseudogene TRBV3-2) and TRBJ1-1; D gene ambiguous. Germline V lookup: CDR1 LGHDT, CDR2 YNNKEL (reference sequence). Trimming shortened V by 0 bases and J by 3 bases, and 11 bases separated the two germline ends. The CDR3 covers 15 residues. CDR3 region: CASSQEGEVDTEAFF. CDR3 sequence (DNA): TGTGCCAGCAGCCAAGAAGGAGAGGTGGACACTGAAGCTTTCTTT.

The J gene is TRBJ2-3, the V gene TRBV4-2; no clear D. This CDR3 comprises 12 residues. Germline CDR1 reads LGHNA; CDR2 reads YNFKEQ. Trimming left V 4 bases short and J 6 bases short, with 8 bases between. The CDR3 coding sequence is TGTGCCAGCAGCCCTACGCTGGATACGCAGTATTTT. Translated, it gives CASSPTLDTQYF.

The chain combines TRBV10-2 with TRBJ2-5, with TRBD1 matching 8 bases. This CDR3 is built from 16 residues. Germline V lookup: CDR1 WSHSY, CDR2 SAAADI. Trimming at V came to 4 bases and at J to 6 bases, leaving 13 bases not matched to a gene. The CDR3 sequence is CASSAPEQGDLQTQYF. CDR3 bases: TGCGCCAGCAGTGCTCCGGAACAGGGGGACTTGCAGACCCAGTACTTC.

The V gene is TRBV29-1, the J gene TRBJ1-5; D is unclear. The CDR3 extends over 13 amino acids. V lost 5 bases, J lost 6 bases, and 14 bases lay in between. The germline gives CDR1 SQVTM, CDR2 ANQGSEA. In nucleotides, the CDR3 is TGCAGCGTTCAACGCAAGAAGAGTCAGCCCCAGCATTTT. It codes for CSVQRKKSQPQHF.

The chain carries TRBV28 and TRBJ2-1; 13 nucleotides agree with TRBD2. This CDR3 region has 14 residues. Per germline, CDR1 MDHEN and CDR2 SYDVKM. V lost 7 bases and J lost 6; bases outside the gene matches: 3. The chain's CDR3 is CASTRLAGGNEQFF. The CDR3 nucleotides read TGTGCCAGCACCCGACTAGCGGGAGGCAATGAGCAGTTCTTC.

The J gene is TRBJ2-1, the V gene TRBV7-3, with 9 bases identical to TRBD2. V lost 2 bases to trimming and J lost 3 bases; unmatched junction nucleotides: 2. Germline assignment: CDR1 SGHTA and CDR2 FQGTGA. CDR3 size: 15 residues. CDR3 sequence: CASSLASGNYNEQFF. The CDR3 DNA follows: TGTGCCAGCAGCTTAGCTAGCGGGAACTACAATGAGCAGTTCTTC.

A single count supports this clone. The chain joins TRBV7-9 to TRBJ1-1; D gene unclear. CDR1 SEHNR and CDR2 FQNEAQ come from the germline V gene (reference sequence). CDR3 length: 12 residues. V lost 2 bases to trimming and J lost 2 bases, with 3 bases between them. The DNA for the CDR3 is TGTGCCAGCAGCTTACTTAACACTGAAGCTTTCTTT. Protein sequence: CASSLLNTEAFF. The full variable domain, its missing parts supplied by reference TRBV7-9 and TRBJ1-1, is DTGVSQNPRHKITKRGQNVTFRCDPISEHNRLYWYRQTLGQGPEFLTYFQNEAQLEKSRLLSDRFSAERPKGSFSTLEIQRTEQGDSAMYLCASSLLNTEAFFGQGTRLTVV.

The chain uses TRBV10-1 and TRBJ2-1, with a tentative D call TRBD1 (5 bases). Germline lookup yields CDR1 WNHNN and CDR2 SYGVQD (reference sequence). The CDR3 extends over 15 amino acids. V lost 0 bases to trimming and J lost 7 bases, with 13 bases between them. CDR3 DNA sequence: TGCGCCAGCAGTGAGTCGTCACAGGTAGAGAATGAGCAGTTCTTC. Its protein is CASSESSQVENEQFF.

This chain uses TRBV7-6 with TRBJ1-3, with D uncertain. Germline V lookup: CDR1 SGHVS, CDR2 FNYEAQ. The ends were cut back, 5 bases at V and 3 bases at J, with 8 bases in the middle. The length of the CDR3 is 13 residues. The CDR3, as DNA: TGTGCCAGCAGCGGAGAGGTTGGAAACACCATATATTTT. This sequence encodes CASSGEVGNTIYF. Drawing the rest from reference TRBV7-6 and TRBJ1-3, the complete variable domain is GAGVSQSPRYKVTKRGQDVALRCDPISGHVSLYWYRQALGQGPEFLTYFNYEAQQDKSGLPNDRFSAERPEGSISTLTIQRTEQRDSAMYRCASSGEVGNTIYFGEGSWLTVV.

The rearrangement joins TRBV6-1 to TRBJ1-2; 9 positions agree with TRBD1. V gave up 2 bases and J gave up 4 bases; unmatched junction bases: 5. The CDR3 has 15 amino acids. The germline V gene encodes CDR1 MNHNS and CDR2 SASEGT. CDR3 DNA: TGTGCCAGCAGTGAAATCCCGACAGGGGGCTATGGCTACACCTTC. It yields the protein CASSEIPTGGYGYTF.

J is TRBJ2-3 and V is TRBV18; D is perhaps TRBD2 (6 bases). Germline V gene data show CDR1 as KGHSH and CDR2 as LQKENI. V lost 3 bases and J lost 1, with 8 bases in between. This CDR3 is built from 14 residues. The CDR3 region has the DNA TGTGCCAGCTCACCGGCGGGGCGCACAGATACGCAGTATTTT. Its translation is CASSPAGRTDTQYF.

The chain is built from TRBV28 and TRBJ1-4; no firm D call. Deletions cut 0 bases from V and 2 bases from J, with 7 bases between. The CDR3 spans 15 residues. Germline V CDR1 and CDR2: MDHEN, SYDVKM. CDR3 sequence: CASSLWGSTNEKLFF. The CDR3 DNA is TGTGCCAGCAGTTTATGGGGGAGTACTAATGAAAAACTGTTTTTT.

The rearrangement joins TRBV28 to TRBJ2-5; D is uncertain. Looked up from germline, CDR1 is MDHEN and CDR2 is SYDVKM. This CDR3 has 11 amino acids. V lost 7 bases, J lost 3 bases, and 6 bases lay in between. CDR3 sequence reads: CASTSEETQYF. The CDR3 DNA sequence: TGTGCCAGCACCTCCGAAGAGACCCAGTACTTC. The full variable domain, its missing parts supplied by reference TRBV28 and TRBJ2-5, is DVKVTQSSRYLVKRTGEKVFLECVQDMDHENMFWYRQDPGLGLRLIYFSYDVKMKEKGDIPEGYSVSREKKERFSLILESASTNQTSMYLCASTSEETQYFGPGTRLLVL.

In its sample, this clone was seen a few times. This chain joins TRBV4-2 and TRBJ1-4, with unresolved D. The V end was cut by 0 bases, the J end by 4 bases, with 3 bases between. Germline V gene sequence: CDR1 LGHNA, CDR2 YNFKEQ. The CDR3 runs to 13 residues. CDR3 DNA: TGTGCCAGCAGCCAAGACCTTAATGAAAAACTGTTTTTT. Amino acids: CASSQDLNEKLFF.

This chain joins TRBV7-3 and TRBJ1-1; D remains ambiguous. Germline V CDR1 and CDR2: SGHTA, FQGTGA. The length of the CDR3 is 14 residues. Trimming removed 4 bases at V and 4 bases at J, with 13 bases between. This CDR3 is CASSSGSVGTEAFF. CDR3 bases: TGTGCCAGCAGCTCGGGAAGTGTCGGCACTGAAGCTTTCTTT.

The chain couples TRBV2 to TRBJ1-3; possibly TRBD1 for D (6 bases). The V and J ends lost 3 bases and 4 bases respectively, with 10 bases between them. The CDR3 sequence is 14 residues long. CDR1 SNHLY and CDR2 FYNNEI come from the germline V gene. CDR3 region: CASSDRGGGNTIYF. The CDR3 bases are TGTGCCAGCAGTGATCGTGGGGGCGGAAACACCATATATTTT. The full variable domain, in which reference TRBV2 and TRBJ1-3 provide the parts outside the CDR3, is EPEVTQTPSHQVTQMGQEVILRCVPISNHLYFYWYRQILGQKVEFLVSFYNNEISEKSEIFDDQFSVERPDGSNFTLKIRSTKLEDSAMYFCASSDRGGGNTIYFGEGSWLTVV.

The chain carries TRBV19 and TRBJ2-3; 8 positions match TRBD2. Germline assignment: CDR1 LNHDA and CDR2 SQIVND (reference sequence). V shed 5 bases and J 0 bases; nucleotides not matched to a gene: 7. The CDR3 is made up of 16 amino acids. For the CDR3, the DNA is TGTGCCAGTAGTCCAAGACTAGCGAGCAGCACAGATACGCAGTATTTT. Translation: CASSPRLASSTDTQYF.

This chain joins TRBV27 and TRBJ2-2, with D possibly matching TRBD2 (5 bases). CDR3 length: 15 amino acids. The germline V gene encodes CDR1 MNHEY and CDR2 SMNVEV (reference sequence). Trimming stripped 6 bases from V and 5 bases from J, with 16 bases between. CDR3 loop: CASSPSWRGTGELFF. CDR3 coding DNA: TGTGCCAGCAGCCCTTCGTGGAGAGGGACCGGGGAGCTGTTTTTT.

This chain connects TRBV6-5 to TRBJ1-5; tentative D call: TRBD1 (6 bases). CDR3 length equals 13 residues. From germline, CDR1 is MNHEY and CDR2 SVGAGI. V gave up 6 bases and J gave up 6 bases, with 12 bases separating them. CDR3 protein: CASSRQATQPQHF. The CDR3 nucleotides are TGTGCCAGCAGCCGACAGGCCACTCAGCCCCAGCATTTT.

The CDR3 spells CASSPGSGRGVSGAKNIQYF. CDR3 bases: TGTGCCAGCAGCCCCGGTTCGGGCAGGGGAGTGAGTGGAGCCAAAAACATTCAGTACTTC. The rearrangement links TRBV11-3 to TRBJ2-4; D is perhaps TRBD1 (6 bases). The CDR3 consists of 20 residues. The V gene lost 5 bases and the J gene lost 0 bases, with 26 bases spanning the gap. Germline V gene sequence: CDR1 SGHNT, CDR2 YENEEA.

This chain uses TRBV19 with TRBJ2-4; 10 nucleotides agree with TRBD1. The J segment lost 3 bases and the V segment lost 3 bases, leaving 8 bases of the junction unmatched. The CDR3 loop spans 17 amino acids. Germline V lookup: CDR1 LNHDA, CDR2 SQIVND (reference sequence). This CDR3 reads CASSMAGTGVGKNIQYF. CDR3 DNA: TGTGCCAGTAGTATGGCGGGGACAGGGGTTGGCAAAAACATTCAGTACTTC.

The chain combines TRBV4-3 with TRBJ2-7; weak D call: TRBD2 (6 bases). The ends were cut back, 4 bases at V and 2 bases at J, with 18 bases in the middle. The CDR3 spans 16 residues. Germline CDR1 LGHNA, CDR2 YSLEER. The CDR3 here is CASSPDGAGTAYEQYF. CDR3 nucleotides: TGCGCCAGCAGCCCCGATGGGGCGGGAACCGCCTACGAGCAGTACTTC.

The chain recombines TRBV18 with TRBJ1-5; D might be TRBD1 (6 bases). CDR3 length equals 15 residues. Germline CDR1 reads KGHSH; CDR2 reads LQKENI. The V and J ends lost 0 bases and 7 bases respectively, with 13 bases between them. The CDR3 here is CASSPPTGRGQPQHF. CDR3 sequence (DNA): TGTGCCAGCTCACCACCCACAGGGAGGGGACAGCCCCAGCATTTT.

In regard to this clone: An end of the junction does not agree with germline; a read error may underlie this. The V call is TRBV6-5, the J call TRBJ2-7; weak D call: TRBD2 (6 bases). This CDR3 region has 14 residues. Germline CDR1 reads MNHEY; CDR2 reads SVGAGI. The CDR3 reads CASSYSISGLGLAF. The CDR3, as DNA: TGTGCCAGCAGTTACTCGATCTCAGGCTTGGGACTCGCCTTC.

The chain uses TRBV19 and TRBJ1-1, with TRBD1 as a possible D gene (6 bases). Trimming shortened V by 4 bases and J by 3 bases, and 12 bases separated the two germline ends. Germline CDR1 is LNHDA and CDR2 is SQIVND (reference sequence). CDR3 length equals 14 residues. The CDR3 coding sequence is TGTGCCAGTAGTAATCCGGGACACCACACTGAAGCTTTCTTT. The encoded protein is CASSNPGHHTEAFF.

The chain couples TRBV7-9 to TRBJ2-2; perhaps TRBD1 as D (7 bases). The CDR3 sequence is 15 residues long. The V and J ends lost 6 bases and 5 bases respectively, with 16 bases between them. From germline, CDR1 is SEHNR and CDR2 FQNEAQ (reference sequence). The CDR3 loop reads CASSNLAGGTGELFF. The CDR3 DNA reads TGTGCCAGCAGTAACCTGGCAGGGGGGACCGGGGAGCTGTTTTTT.

The chain has TRBV7-9 and TRBJ2-1, with TRBD2 matching 9 bases. The length of the CDR3 is 17 residues. V lost 5 bases to trimming and J lost 8 bases; unmatched junction nucleotides: 16. The germline CDR1 and CDR2 sequences are SEHNR and FQNEAQ (reference sequence). CDR3 sequence reads: CASSPSFLAGVGDEQFF. CDR3 DNA: TGTGCCAGCAGCCCGAGCTTTTTAGCGGGAGTAGGGGATGAGCAGTTCTTC.

The chain combines TRBV6-4 with TRBJ2-2, with D possibly being TRBD2 (6 bases). The CDR3 has 15 amino acids. Per the germline V gene, CDR1 is MRHNA and CDR2 is SNTAGT. The V end lost 2 bases, the J end lost 4 bases, and 11 bases lay between the germline ends. CDR3 nucleotides: TGTGCCAGCAGTGACATAGCGGATCGCACCGGGGAGCTGTTTTTT. This translates into CASSDIADRTGELFF.

This clone was recorded once. The genes are TRBV7-3 and TRBJ2-1; TRBD2 matches 7 bases. V trimming: 3 bases; J trimming: 4 bases; junction bases outside the gene matches: 9. Germline V CDR1 and CDR2: SGHTA, FQGTGA. The CDR3 has 16 amino acids. DNA of the CDR3: TGTGCCAGCAGCTTTGGTCGTATAGCGGGTTACAATGAGCAGTTCTTC. Translating it yields CASSFGRIAGYNEQFF.